The source of this T cell receptor (beta chain) is a study of T cells in Graves' hyperthyroidism and ophthalmopathy. About the research overall: Peripheral blood sampling occurred at initial diagnosis, before any treatment. General observations from the study: Most thyroid clonotypes expanded above 0.001 were also detected in blood.

With 4 bases clipped from V and 0 bases from J, the junction kept 0 bases outside the gene matches. The CDR3 spans 13 residues. CDR1 is SGHAT, CDR2 FQDESV, per germline (reference sequence). At least 3 on the Clinical Activity Score was recorded for ophthalmopathy patients, who also had NOSPECS grade at least 4 and duration under 3 months. This sample holds PBMCs from roughly 10 ml fresh peripheral blood. This clonotype was recorded at least ten times. The antigen remains unidentified. Amplification of TCR beta CDR3 regions used RNA as the template. Using the HTBI primer set, a first-round RT-PCR was run on the TCR CDR3. TCRdb reanalysed the multiplex PCR reads using MiXCR and keeps one entry per CDR3 protein. The data hold 500,000 to 650,000 distinct CDR3 sequences, with just under 20% observed a single time.

The sequenced sample was blood. This chain joins TRBV11-1 and TRBJ2-7; 7 bases are shared with TRBD2. The sequence came from a man between 35 and 55 years old with Graves' ophthalmopathy. The chain's CDR3 is CASSWGGSYEQYF. The CDR3 region has the DNA TGTGCCAGCAGCTGGGGGGGCTCCTACGAGCAGTACTTC.